The T cell receptor (beta chain) described here comes from a study of T-cell memory formation after mild COVID-19 listed by TCRdb under 2021. With regard to the full study: TCR sequence clusters from the two donors were found to be largely donor specific. In two donors, T-cell clones that expanded and contracted after mild COVID-19 were followed by sequencing TCRalpha and TCRbeta repertoires longitudinally. Two young, previously healthy adult volunteers made up the cohort, one male and one female. Results and caveats for the whole study, not just this receptor: The second-wave clones that peaked on day 37 were not confirmed to be SARS-CoV-2 specific. From day 15 to 85, contracting clones showed balanced CD4/CD8 phenotypes, whereas a second wave of clones that expanded from day 15 to 37 leaned towards CD4+. Contracting CD4+ clones appeared mostly in the CM and EM memory subsets, whereas CD8+ clones were enriched in EMRA. The detection of some responding clones in pre-infection memory suggests that pre-existing cross-reactive memory T cells joined the SARS-CoV-2 response. The study covered only a couple of mild cases, and larger cohorts including severe cases with pre-infection samples were considered necessary.

This clonotype has a handful of counts. The antigen it recognizes is unknown. There are no base qualities to consult, and no much larger clone falls within one base. The CDR3 runs 14 amino acids, cysteine and phenylalanine included. The DNA shown is the 42-base CDR3, in frame from base 1. Trimming leaves V shorter by 4 bases and J shorter by 7 bases, with the junction holding 9 bases beyond the gene matches. CDR1 and CDR2 are drawn from the germline V gene: KGHSH, LQKENI. Ficoll-Paque density gradient centrifugation was the method used to isolate PBMCs. The instrument was an Illumina NovaSeq 6000. Using 5'RACE with constant-segment primers, TCRalpha and TCRbeta cDNA libraries were constructed, with sample barcodes and unique molecular identifiers added in the process. Trizol reagent was used to extract RNA from every sample. Libraries were amplified in two PCR steps, with a second sample barcode and Illumina TruSeq adapters added in the second step. Sequencing of the libraries was done on an Illumina NovaSeq, producing 2 x 150 bp paired-end reads. The authors processed their data as follows. Reads were demultiplexed and collapsed into UMI-guided consensus sequences with migec v1.2.7. Using mixcr v2.1.11, UMI consensuses were aligned to TRA and TRB V and J templates and then assembled into clonotypes. Clonotypes were classified as expanded or contracted when called significant by both edgeR and NoisET, with noise models trained on biological replicates. For edgeR calls, the thresholds were a false discovery rate-adjusted p below 0.01 and a log2 fold-change of 1. PCA with hierarchical clustering of max-normalized trajectories of the 1000 most abundant clonotypes was used as exploratory dynamics analysis. Separately sequenced CD4+ and CD8+ repertoires were used to assign the CD4 or CD8 phenotype of responding clones. TCRdb took the public reads, trimmed them with fastp at Q25, ran MiXCR for clone calling and kept in-frame beta chains. Identical CDR3 proteins give one entry, which carries the most common genes and DNA. The V and J calls shown here were made by TCRdb, not taken from the authors' results. The sample includes 100,000 to 150,000 distinct CDR3 sequences, with about 6% observed a single time. The top ten hold 2.2% of the sample.

Sequenced: PBMCs or a T cell subset sorted from them (not recorded which). The sequence links TRBV18 to TRBJ1-1, with TRBD1 matching 7 junction bases. This clonotype originated in an adult woman who had mild COVID-19 (a few samples of this study predate the infection). The sample titles of this study are shuffled in the database, so cell type and time point are left out; the donor was told from shared clones. The nucleotide sequence reads TGTGCCAGCTCACTATCGGGACAGTTCATTGAAGCTTTCTTT. It encodes CASSLSGQFIEAFF.